A selection of T cell receptor beta chains follows, all from one sample in a study of shared clonotypes between healthy human individuals. Clones were read by immunoSEQ multiplex PCR, and TCRdb kept only the in-frame ones, dropping some. This table has just over 2,000,000 clones, about 95% appearing once. Sequencing used naive CD8+ T cells sorted from blood. The source of these receptors is a man aged 18 to 30 in good health. The CDR3 runs from the conserved cysteine through the conserved F or W. A D gene is named only where the DNA matches it firmly. The listing skips clone size in some rows; elsewhere it reads once, few, many or a size class.

TGCAGCTCTCTAGGGACTAGCTCCGAGCAGTACTTC,CSSLGTSSEQYF,TRBV29-1,TRBJ2-7,NA,TRBD2
TGCGCCAGCAGCCAAGGTCCCATGAACACTGAAGCTTTCTTT,CASSQGPMNTEAFF,TRBV4-1,TRBJ1-1,NA,NA
TGTGCCAGCAGCCCCACTAGCGGGGACACAGATACGCAGTATTTT,CASSPTSGDTDTQYF,TRBV6-5,TRBJ2-3,NA,TRBD2
TGTGCCATCAGTGAGTATGACAGACCTGACTACGAGCAGTACTTC,CAISEYDRPDYEQYF,TRBV10-3,TRBJ2-7,NA,NA
TGTGCCAGCAGACTAAGACTGCCCACCGGGGAGCTGTTTTTT,CASRLRLPTGELFF,TRBV27,TRBJ2-2,NA,NA
TGTGCCAGCTCACTTGAGCGGGAGGCCCGGGAGACCCAGTACTTC,CASSLEREARETQYF,TRBV18,TRBJ2-5,NA,TRBD2
TGTGCCAGCAGCTTAGAAGCAGGGGGCATATCAGGTCATGGCTACACCTTC,CASSLEAGGISGHGYTF,TRBV7-6,TRBJ1-2,NA,TRBD1
TGCGCCAGCAGTGATGGACTAGCGGGAGGGCCATACAATGAGCAGTTCTTC,CASSDGLAGGPYNEQFF,TRBV10-1,TRBJ2-1,NA,TRBD2
TGCAGCGTTGATGGGGGGCAAGGGCCCTTCTCCATTCACACTGAAGCTTTCTTT,CSVDGGQGPFSIHTEAFF,TRBV29-1,TRBJ1-1,NA,NA
TGTGCCAGCAGCTCGTCGACAGGGGAGCTGTTTTTT,CASSSSTGELFF,TRBV7-9,TRBJ2-2,NA,NA
TGTGCCAGCAGCTTACGACGGATGGACCCCGGGGAGCTGTTTTTT,CASSLRRMDPGELFF,TRBV7-9,TRBJ2-2,NA,NA
TGTGCCAGCAGCTTGCATAGCGGTTCCCAGTACAATGAGCAGTTCTTC,CASSLHSGSQYNEQFF,TRBV11-2,TRBJ2-1,NA,NA
TGTGCCAGCAGCTTAGTTTTGGAAAACATTCAGTACTTC,CASSLVLENIQYF,TRBV7-9,TRBJ2-4,NA,NA
TGTGCCAGCAGTTTAGTGGCGGGGTCGGGCACCGGGGAGCTGTTTTTT,CASSLVAGSGTGELFF,TRBV27,TRBJ2-2,NA,NA
TGTGCCAGCAGCCCTTGGCCCATCCTCAATGAAAAACTGTTTTTT,CASSPWPILNEKLFF,TRBV7-2,TRBJ1-4,NA,NA
TGTGCCAGCAGTTTGGACGGACTTACCTACGAGCAGTACTTC,CASSLDGLTYEQYF,TRBV28,TRBJ2-7,NA,NA
TGTGCCAGCAGCCCCACTATCGGCGACGAGAGTTGGGACGAGCAGTACTTC,CASSPTIGDESWDEQYF,TRBV7-9,TRBJ2-7,NA,NA
TGTGCCAGCAGCCCCTTAGCGGGTCCCTACGAGCAGTACTTC,CASSPLAGPYEQYF,TRBV7-2,TRBJ2-7,NA,TRBD2
TGTGCCAGCAGCTCCAGAGACAGGGGGAACACTGAAGCTTTCTTT,CASSSRDRGNTEAFF,TRBV7-9,TRBJ1-1,NA,TRBD1
TGCGCCAGCAGCCAAGATTCGGGGGATGAGCAGTTCTTC,CASSQDSGDEQFF,TRBV4-3,TRBJ2-1,NA,NA
TGTGCCAGTAGTATAGAAGTGAATAGCTGGACAGATACGCAGTATTTT,CASSIEVNSWTDTQYF,TRBV19,TRBJ2-3,NA,NA
TGTGCCAGCAGTTCGGGGACGACAGGAGGGGATGGCTACACCTTC,CASSSGTTGGDGYTF,TRBV27,TRBJ1-2,NA,NA
TGCGCCAGCAGCTTCGGGGGGGGCACTGAAGCTTTCTTT,CASSFGGGTEAFF,TRBV10-2,TRBJ1-1,NA,NA
TGTGCCAGCAGCGTAGATGGGGTCCCCGGTTTCTACACCTTC,CASSVDGVPGFYTF,TRBV9,TRBJ1-2,NA,NA
TGTGCCAGCAGTTACTCCGCTAGTTCTGGCTACACCTTC,CASSYSASSGYTF,TRBV6-5,TRBJ1-2,once,NA
TGTGCCAGCAGTTACTCTGCTAGCACAGATACGCAGTATTTT,CASSYSASTDTQYF,TRBV6-5,TRBJ2-3,NA,NA
TGTGCCACCTCGGGACTCCCTACCTACAATGAGCAGTTCTTC,CATSGLPTYNEQFF,TRBV19,TRBJ2-1,NA,NA
TGTGCCAGCAGCCCTGGGACTAGCTCCAATGAGCAGTTCTTC,CASSPGTSSNEQFF,TRBV11-3,TRBJ2-1,NA,TRBD2